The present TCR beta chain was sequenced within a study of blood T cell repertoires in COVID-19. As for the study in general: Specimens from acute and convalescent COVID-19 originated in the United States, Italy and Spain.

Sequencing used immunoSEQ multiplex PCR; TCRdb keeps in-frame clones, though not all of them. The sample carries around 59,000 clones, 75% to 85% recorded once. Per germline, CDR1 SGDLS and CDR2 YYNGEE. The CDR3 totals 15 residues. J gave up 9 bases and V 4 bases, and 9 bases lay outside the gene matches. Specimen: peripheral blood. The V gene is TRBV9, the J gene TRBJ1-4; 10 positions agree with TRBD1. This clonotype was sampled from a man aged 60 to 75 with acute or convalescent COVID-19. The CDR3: CASSPPGTGVKKLFF. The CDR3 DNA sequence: TGTGCCAGCAGCCCCCCTGGGACAGGGGTTAAAAAACTGTTTTTT.